A single sample gave rise to the 8 T cell receptor beta chains below, sequenced in a study of cytomegalovirus exposure and HLA in healthy donors. 13 Jbeta primers and 60 Vbeta primers were used for the PCR. The protocol was immunoSEQ multiplex PCR, while the TCRdb copy is restricted to in-frame clones and leaves out a portion. The sample shows under 200,000 clones, approximately 86% of them seen only once. The sequenced sample consisted of PBMCs. The origin of the receptors is a woman in her thirties in good health and CMV-seronegative.

This rearrangement joins TRBV28 to TRBJ1-2; the D is unclear. CDR3 length: 13 residues. Germline CDR1 and CDR2: MDHEN and SYDVKM. Trimming removed 3 bases at V and 6 bases at J, with 11 bases between. In DNA, the CDR3 is TGTGCCAGCAGTTTTATGTCAGCGGATGGCTACACCTTC. Translated, it gives CASSFMSADGYTF.

The chain couples TRBV19 to TRBJ2-3, with D possibly matching TRBD1 (6 bases). There are 15 residues in the CDR3. Germline assignment: CDR1 LNHDA and CDR2 SQIVND (reference sequence). Trimming took 3 bases from V and 0 from J, leaving 10 bases between them. The CDR3 is CASSMVRGSTDTQYF. In nucleotides, the CDR3 is TGTGCCAGTAGTATGGTGAGGGGGAGCACAGATACGCAGTATTTT.

V gene TRBV5-1 combines with J gene TRBJ2-5, with a possible D match to TRBD2 (5 bases). CDR1 and CDR2 (germline): SGHRS, YFSETQ. CDR3 length: 16 residues. V was trimmed by 4 bases and J by 5 bases, leaving 21 bases between them. The CDR3 DNA is TGCGCCAGCAGCCCGGGTAATGGGCGGGCGTGGGAGACCCAGTACTTC. It translates to CASSPGNGRAWETQYF.

The chain has TRBV6-1 and TRBJ2-5, with unresolved D. The germline V gene encodes CDR1 MNHNS and CDR2 SASEGT. The CDR3 loop spans 12 amino acids. V lost 3 bases to trimming and J lost 1 base, with 3 bases between them. CDR3 DNA: TGTGCCAGCAGTGACCGCCAAGAGACCCAGTACTTC. Translation: CASSDRQETQYF.

The V gene is TRBV9, the J gene TRBJ2-1; 14 bases are shared with TRBD2. CDR3 size: 17 residues. V trimming: 2 bases; J trimming: 6 bases; junction bases outside the gene matches: 7. Germline values: CDR1 SGDLS, CDR2 YYNGEE. The CDR3 nucleotides read TGTGCCAGCAGCGTGGATGGACTAGCGGGAGGATTCAATGAGCAGTTCTTC. This gives the protein CASSVDGLAGGFNEQFF.

Only one count was recorded for this clone. The chain employs TRBV18 and TRBJ2-3, with 11 bases lining up with TRBD2. This CDR3 contains 17 residues. The germline CDR1 and CDR2 sequences are KGHSH and LQKENI. V was clipped by 3 bases and J by 2 bases; unmatched bases: 7. DNA of the CDR3: TGTGCCAGCTCACCTTCGGGACTAGCGGCCCCCACAGATACGCAGTATTTT. As protein: CASSPSGLAAPTDTQYF.

The V gene is TRBV5-1, the J gene TRBJ1-2; D is possibly TRBD1 (5 bases). V lost 5 bases to trimming and J lost 3 bases, with 14 bases between them. In germline, CDR1 is SGHRS, CDR2 YFSETQ. CDR3 length: 14 amino acids. CDR3 sequence reads: CASRRSEGYYGYTF. The CDR3 DNA sequence: TGCGCCAGCAGACGATCGGAGGGGTACTATGGCTACACCTTC.

CDR3 DNA: TGCAGCGTTAGGAGGGACAGCTACATTCAGTACTTC. It yields the protein CSVRRDSYIQYF. The rearrangement joins TRBV29-1 to TRBJ2-4; perhaps TRBD1 as D (7 bases). Between the trimmed V and J ends, which lost 5 bases and 8 bases, there was a span of 13 bases. There are 12 residues in the CDR3. CDR1 and CDR2 (germline): SQVTM, ANQGSEA. The variable domain in full, with the rest retrieved from reference TRBV29-1 and TRBJ2-4, is SAVISQKPSRDICQRGTSLTIQCQVDSQVTMMFWYRQQPGQSLTLIATANQGSEATYESGFVIDKFPISRPNLTFSTLTVSNMSPEDSSIYLCSVRRDSYIQYFGAGTRLSVL.